The following is a T cell receptor (beta chain) sequence with its context. This clonotype was counted a few times. Its antigen target is currently unknown. No per-base quality is available; no much larger clone lies one base away. The label giving this sample's treatment or condition can be read as: live attenuated yellow fever vaccine strain. PBMCs were isolated from peripheral blood using a standard Ficoll-Paque protocol. Dynabeads CD4 and CD8 positive selection kits were used to isolate the CD4 and CD8 T-cell fractions. TriZol was used to extract RNA from bulk PBMCs, CD4 and CD8 fractions, and dextramer-positive and dextramer-negative fractions. The CDR3 runs 15 amino acids, cysteine and phenylalanine included. Just CDR3 DNA is preserved here, 45 bases in frame from base 1. After removal of 3 bases from V and 1 base from J, the junction retains 5 bases not matched to a gene. From the germline V gene, CDR1 is SGHVS and CDR2 is FNYEAQ.

The data were taken from a study of T cells after yellow fever vaccination (dated by TCRdb to between 2018 and 2021). Concerning the study at large: The SMART-Seq v4 Ultra Low Input RNA kit was used to prepare libraries from fractions with low cell numbers. To follow T-cell clones before and after both primary and booster YFV17D yellow fever vaccination, bulk TCR alpha and beta repertoires underwent longitudinal sequencing. Two healthy male donors, one aged 18 to 30 and one aged 30 to 40 years, made up the cohort. Bulk PBMC replicates and cell subsets were isolated from blood drawn at multiple timepoints before and after both primary and secondary immunization.

What the study reported, not specific to this receptor: A small share of clonotypes occurred in both CD4 and CD8 compartments, likely arising from convergent recombination. Because the study included only a couple of donors, the extent to which the findings can be generalized is limited. Most clones expanded after primary vaccination were re-detected after the booster (96% of CD4 and around 88% of CD8), suggesting broad memory maintenance. Compared with the primary T-cell response, the secondary T-cell response was weaker but faster, peaking on day 5 rather than day 15. Computational filtering was required because FACS-sorted repertoires could contain abundant contaminating clonotypes from the bulk population.

Sequencing was carried out with an Illumina NovaSeq 6000. TCR cDNA was synthesized by 5'RACE template switching, through which a universal primer site and unique molecular identifiers were introduced. cDNA synthesis was primed from both the TCR alpha and TCR beta constant segments. Two PCR steps were used to amplify libraries, with sample barcodes and sequencing adapters being added in the second step. Sequencing of libraries was done on Illumina HiSeq 2500 (2x100 bp) or NovaSeq (2x150 bp). In the source study's methods: MIGEC handled demultiplexing of reads and collapsing into UMI consensus sequences, while MiXCR performed V(D)J alignment. Using edgeR on replicate PBMC samples, clonotypes were called vaccine-responding if FDR was below 0.01 and the log2 fold change was above 5 up to day 15. Each bulk clonotype was labeled CD4 or CD8 based on which sequenced repertoire, CD4 or CD8, contained the clonotype at higher abundance. TCRdb reanalyzed the raw reads on its own, using fastp at Q25 for trimming and MiXCR for clone calling, and kept in-frame beta chains. Rows are unified per CDR3 protein, each entry keeping the most common DNA and genes. V and J calls and clone size were set by TCRdb, not the authors. Within this sample are just over 250,000 distinct CDR3 sequences, with 5.2% of them counted one time only. Less than 3.5% of the sample comes from the top ten.

The source material was CD4+ T cells sorted from PBMCs, sampled on the day of the yellow fever booster vaccination. In this chain, TRBV7-6 is recombined with TRBJ2-5; TRBD2 agrees with 7 junctional bases. This clonotype originated in a man between 18 and 29 years old who received the YFV17D yellow fever vaccine. The CDR3 sequence is CASSFGLVIQETQYF. The nucleotides are TGTGCCAGCAGCTTTGGACTAGTAATCCAAGAGACCCAGTACTTC. Supplemented by the reference TRBV7-6 and TRBJ2-5 proteins around the CDR3, the complete variable domain is GAGVSQSPRYKVTKRGQDVALRCDPISGHVSLYWYRQALGQGPEFLTYFNYEAQQDKSGLPNDRFSAERPEGSISTLTIQRTEQRDSAMYRCASSFGLVIQETQYFGPGTRLLVL.